This TCR beta chain is drawn from a study of shared clonotypes between healthy human individuals. Healthy HIV-negative adults with no recent acute infections or vaccinations were recruited as donors. V was cut by 0 bases and J by 3 bases, with 13 bases left in between. The germline V gene has CDR1 SGHRS and CDR2 YFSETQ. The CDR3 extends over 15 amino acids. Only in-frame clones appear in the TCRdb table, and some are missing; sequencing was by immunoSEQ multiplex PCR. The table shows about half a million clones, with less than 80% occurring only once. As for this clone: This same CDR3 is encoded by further DNA sequences in the sample.

The TCR was taken from a woman aged 40 to 50 in good health. Some clones in this sample may be carry-over from other donors' samples. The specimen was PBMCs. The V gene is TRBV5-1, the J gene TRBJ2-7; tentative D call: TRBD1 (5 bases). In DNA form, the CDR3 reads TGCGCCAGCAGCTTGGGACAATCAGGGCTCTACGAGCAGTACTTC. Its translation: CASSLGQSGLYEQYF.